This T cell receptor beta chain was profiled in a study of blood T cell repertoires in COVID-19. Across the study: Samples taken during acute and convalescent COVID-19 were collected in the United States, Italy and Spain. Sources were T cells, B-cell-depleted T cells, or PBMCs; the material itself was cDNA or gDNA.

CDR1 is SGHTA and CDR2 is FQGNSA in the germline V gene. The CDR3 is made up of 14 amino acids. Trimming took off 5 bases at V and 4 bases at J, with 14 bases between the two ends. Source study methods: The assay estimated nucleated cells by amplifying reference gene primers. Sequenced by immunoSEQ multiplex PCR; TCRdb stores in-frame clones only, minus some. From that table come the V and J calls and clone size; the DNA was used to work out D and trimming. The sample holds some 190,000 clones, roughly three quarters seen once. Sample: PBMCs or T cells enriched from blood (not recorded which). The chain employs TRBV7-2 and TRBJ1-2; D may be TRBD1 (6 bases). This TCR came from a woman in her fifties or sixties with acute COVID-19. The CDR3 region is CASSPYRALYGYTF. The CDR3 DNA reads TGTGCCAGCAGCCCCTACAGGGCCCTCTATGGCTACACCTTC.